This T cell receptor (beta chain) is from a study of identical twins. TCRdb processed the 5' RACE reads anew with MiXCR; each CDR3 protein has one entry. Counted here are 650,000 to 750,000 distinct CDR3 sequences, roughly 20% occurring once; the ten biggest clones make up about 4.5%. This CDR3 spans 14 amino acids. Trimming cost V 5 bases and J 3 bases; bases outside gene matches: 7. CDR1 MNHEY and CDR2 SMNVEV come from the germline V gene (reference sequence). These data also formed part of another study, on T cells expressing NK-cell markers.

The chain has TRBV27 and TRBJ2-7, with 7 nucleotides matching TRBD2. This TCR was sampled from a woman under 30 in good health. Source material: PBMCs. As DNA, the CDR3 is TGTGCCAGCAGTCCCCTCCCGGGAGGCTACGAGCAGTACTTC. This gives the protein CASSPLPGGYEQYF.